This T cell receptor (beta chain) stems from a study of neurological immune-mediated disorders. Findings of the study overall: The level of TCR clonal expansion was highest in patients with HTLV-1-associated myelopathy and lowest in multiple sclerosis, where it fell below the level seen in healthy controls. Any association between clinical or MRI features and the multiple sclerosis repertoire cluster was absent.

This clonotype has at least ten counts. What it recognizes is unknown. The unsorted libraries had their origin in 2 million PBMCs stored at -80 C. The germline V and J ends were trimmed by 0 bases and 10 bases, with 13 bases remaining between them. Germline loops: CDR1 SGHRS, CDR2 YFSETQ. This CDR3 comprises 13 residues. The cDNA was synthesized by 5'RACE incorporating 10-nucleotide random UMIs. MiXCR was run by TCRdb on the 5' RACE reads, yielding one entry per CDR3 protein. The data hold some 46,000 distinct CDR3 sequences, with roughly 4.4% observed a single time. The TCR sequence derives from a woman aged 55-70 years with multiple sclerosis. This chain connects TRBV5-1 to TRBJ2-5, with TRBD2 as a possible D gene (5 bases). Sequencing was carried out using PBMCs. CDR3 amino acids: CASSLDVVGGQYF. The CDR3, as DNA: TGCGCCAGCAGCTTGGATGTAGTAGGAGGCCAGTACTTC.